This T cell receptor beta chain was recovered during a study of T cells in Graves' hyperthyroidism and ophthalmopathy. Trimming removed 4 bases from V and 5 bases from J, with 23 bases in between. Germline V CDR1 and CDR2: MDHEN, SYDVKM. CDR3 length: 17 residues. PBMCs stemmed from 10 ml fresh peripheral blood. Study findings and constraints: Median prediction lead before ophthalmopathy onset was about 6.3 months with the model.

This clonotype was seen a few times. The antigen remains undetermined. Amplification targeted TCR beta CDR3 regions from RNA transcripts. First-round RT-PCR with HTBI primers amplified the TCR CDR3 region. Each CDR3 protein gets one entry after TCRdb re-called the multiplex PCR reads with MiXCR. The sample lists approximately 530,000 distinct CDR3 sequences, approximately 16% occurring once. Sample: blood. The sequence derives from a young woman with Graves' hyperthyroidism. The chain links TRBV28 to TRBJ2-5; D remains unclear. CDR3 amino acids: CASSSVPFHLLGETQYF. The CDR3 bases are TGTGCCAGCAGTTCCGTCCCGTTCCACCTCCTTGGGGAGACCCAGTACTTC.